This T cell receptor beta chain was recorded in a study of T cells in Graves' hyperthyroidism and ophthalmopathy. Researchers amplified the TCR beta CDR3 regions from RNA transcripts. Initially, a first-round RT-PCR of the TCR CDR3 employed the HTBI primer set. TCRdb fed the multiplex PCR reads into MiXCR, producing one record per CDR3 protein. The sample shows roughly 570,000 distinct CDR3 sequences, 15% to 19% of them seen only once. This clonotype came up a few times. What it recognizes is unknown. Overall study results and limits: Most clonotypes expanded in thyroid above 0.001 were likewise present in blood. Patients with ophthalmopathy were separated from those with stable hyperthyroidism by a 13 V-J model.

The CDR3 runs 13 residues. The germline V gene encodes CDR1 LGHNT and CDR2 FRNRAP. The V end lost 0 bases, the J end lost 5 bases, and 5 bases lay between the germline ends. Those with hyperthyroidism were 18 to 65 years old, newly diagnosed, and ill for under 2 months. Exclusion of patients followed from uncontrolled infection, other autoimmune disease, pregnancy or lactation. The rearrangement uses TRBV12-5 and TRBJ2-1, with D maybe TRBD1 (5 bases). The receptor was derived from a woman aged 30 to 39 with Graves' hyperthyroidism. Sequenced input: blood. DNA for the CDR3: TGTGCTAGTGGTTTGGTAGGGGACAATGAGCAGTTCTTC. Translated: CASGLVGDNEQFF.